Each of the 18 T cell receptor beta chains below was sequenced from the same sample in a study of T cell repertoires in cytomegalovirus infection. TCRdb used MiXCR to reprocess the reads, holding one entry per CDR3 protein. Of over 300,000 distinct CDR3 sequences listed, roughly 15% were seen once; the top ten hold about 11%. The sample consisted of PBMCs. These receptors originate from a human donor in good health (CMV status not recorded). Some clones in this sample may be carry-over from other donors' samples.

For this clonotype: A junction end diverges from the germline sequence, so it may reflect a read error. The chain uses TRBV20-1 and TRBJ1-5; D gene unclear. The CDR3 totals 15 residues. Germline loops: CDR1 DFQATT, CDR2 SNEGSKA (reference sequence). Here the CDR3 DNA reads TGTAGTGTCAACAAGGCTTGGCTTGGCAATCAGCCCCAGCATTTT. This codes for CSVNKAWLGNQPQHF.

In its sample, this clonotype was seen a few times. The chain uses TRBV6-1 and TRBJ2-1; unclear D gene. This CDR3 spans 11 amino acids. Trimming stripped 5 bases from V and 6 bases from J, with 5 bases between. The V gene's germline CDR1 is MNHNS and CDR2 SASEGT. The CDR3: CASSNPNEQFF. The CDR3 DNA sequence: TGTGCCAGCAGTAATCCCAATGAGCAGTTCTTC.

This clonotype was seen a few times. This rearrangement joins TRBV10-3 to TRBJ1-3, with 7 bases aligning to TRBD1. Germline V lookup: CDR1 ENHRY, CDR2 SYGVKD. This CDR3 spans 17 amino acids. V trimming: 1 base; J trimming: 5 bases; junction bases outside the gene matches: 11. The CDR3 nucleotides read TGTGCCATCAGTGAGTTCCATGGACAGGCACCGCGAAACACCATATATTTT. Protein sequence: CAISEFHGQAPRNTIYF.

This clonotype came up a few times. V usage is TRBV10-3 and J usage is TRBJ2-3; D remains ambiguous. Trimming stripped 10 bases from V and 1 base from J, with 15 bases between. The CDR3 is 14 residues long. Germline assignment: CDR1 ENHRY and CDR2 SYGVKD. The CDR3 region is CATYLGQGTDTQYF. DNA of the CDR3: TGTGCCACCTACCTAGGGCAGGGCACAGATACGCAGTATTTT.

The CDR3, as DNA: TGTGCCAGCAGTCCCCCTGGGTCCCAGTTAAATGAAAAACTGTTTTTT. This translates into CASSPPGSQLNEKLFF. The rearrangement links TRBV28 to TRBJ1-4, with no clear D. The CDR3 covers 16 residues. CDR1 and CDR2 (germline): MDHEN, SYDVKM. Trimming pared 5 bases from V and 5 bases from J, leaving 18 bases between.

This clonotype has only a few counts. The chain is built from TRBV10-3 and TRBJ2-3; D unclear. CDR1 and CDR2 (germline): ENHRY, SYGVKD. Trimming removed 2 bases from V and 1 base from J, with 4 bases in between. The CDR3 extends over 13 amino acids. CDR3 protein: CAISETGTDTQYF. Written as DNA, the CDR3 is TGTGCCATCAGTGAGACAGGCACAGATACGCAGTATTTT.

The chain links TRBV12-3 or TRBV12-4 to TRBJ2-5; a weak D match, TRBD2 (6 bases). Trimming stripped 9 bases from V and 1 base from J, with 12 bases between. CDR3 length equals 13 residues. The CDR3 sequence: CASARGAQETQYF. CDR3 nucleotide sequence: TGTGCCAGTGCCCGCGGGGCCCAAGAGACCCAGTACTTC.

This clonotype was picked up many times. J is TRBJ2-5 and V is TRBV7-2; tentatively, D is TRBD2 (6 bases). The CDR3 contains 14 residues. CDR1 and CDR2 from the germline V gene are SGHTA and FQGNSA. V was shortened by 0 bases and J by 2 bases, with 7 bases between the two germline ends. In nucleotides, the CDR3 is TGTGCCAGCAGCTTAGCGGAGGGTCAAGAGACCCAGTACTTC. This translates into CASSLAEGQETQYF.

V and J are TRBV6-2 or TRBV6-3 and TRBJ1-1; TRBD1 might be the D (5 bases). The CDR3 length is 17 residues. Germline CDR1 is MNHEY and CDR2 is SVGEGT. Between the trimmed V and J ends, which lost 4 bases and 0 bases, there was a span of 18 bases. The CDR3 sequence: CASSLSGDHPLNTEAFF. Written as DNA, the CDR3 is TGTGCCAGCAGTTTGTCGGGGGATCATCCCTTGAACACTGAAGCTTTCTTT.

At least ten counts were recorded for this clonotype. At one boundary the junction diverges from the germline segment, which might be a read error. This sequence joins TRBV7-7 and TRBJ2-5; D might be TRBD2 (5 bases). The CDR3 is 13 amino acids. CDR1 and CDR2 (germline): SSHAT, FNYEAQ (reference sequence). The chain's CDR3 is CASSFSGEETQYF. As DNA, the CDR3 is TGTGCTAGCAGCTTCTCCGGGGAAGAGACCCAGTACTTC. The full variable domain, rest sourced from reference TRBV7-7 and TRBJ2-5, is GAGVSQSPRYKVTKRGQDVTLRCDPISSHATLYWYQQALGQGPEFLTYFNYEAQPDKSGLPSDRFSAERPEGSISTLTIQRTEQRDSAMYRCASSFSGEETQYFGPGTRLLVL.

This chain uses TRBV9 with TRBJ1-3; D is uncertain. There are 13 residues in the CDR3. Germline V CDR1 and CDR2: SGDLS, YYNGEE. Trimming stripped 3 bases from V and 4 bases from J, with 8 bases between. CDR3 sequence: CASSASGGNTIYF. CDR3 coding DNA: TGTGCCAGCAGCGCCAGTGGGGGAAACACCATATATTTT.

The chain employs TRBV9 and TRBJ1-1; D remains unclear. Germline V gene data show CDR1 as SGDLS and CDR2 as YYNGEE. The CDR3 is 15 residues long. The V gene lost 7 bases and the J gene lost 0 bases, with 16 bases spanning the gap. The CDR3 region has the DNA TGTGCCAGCGAGAGGTGGGGTGTGATGAACACTGAAGCTTTCTTT. Its translation is CASERWGVMNTEAFF.

V is TRBV20-1 and J is TRBJ2-5, with 8 bases matching TRBD2. Trimming took 0 bases from V and 8 from J; bases not matched to a gene: 11. The CDR3 totals 15 residues. Looked up from germline, CDR1 is DFQATT and CDR2 is SNEGSKA (reference sequence). The CDR3 is CSARDLPAGAVTQYF. DNA for the CDR3: TGCAGTGCTAGAGATCTTCCAGCGGGGGCTGTAACCCAGTACTTC.

The J gene is TRBJ2-5, the V gene TRBV28, with D perhaps TRBD1 or TRBD2 (5 bases each). The V gene lost 2 bases and the J gene lost 4 bases, with 8 bases spanning the gap. In germline, CDR1 is MDHEN, CDR2 SYDVKM. The CDR3 is made up of 13 amino acids. The CDR3 region is CASSLEGLETQYF. CDR3 DNA: TGTGCCAGCAGTTTAGAGGGGTTAGAGACCCAGTACTTC.

In this sample, this clonotype turned up a few times. The rearrangement joins TRBV20-1 to TRBJ2-4; 7 nucleotides line up with TRBD1. Germline CDR1 and CDR2: DFQATT and SNEGSKA (reference sequence). V gave up 6 bases and J gave up 6 bases; unmatched junction bases: 8. The CDR3 covers 13 residues. In nucleotides, the CDR3 is TGCAGTGCCTCGGCAGGGGGTCTAAACATTCAGTACTTC. Amino acids: CSASAGGLNIQYF.

The chain recombines TRBV10-3 with TRBJ2-3; 8 bases match TRBD2. Germline assignment: CDR1 ENHRY and CDR2 SYGVKD. The CDR3 has 15 amino acids. The V and J ends lost 3 bases and 1 base, in that order; junction bases with no gene match: 3. CDR3 region: CAISEISGGTDTQYF. The CDR3 DNA reads as TGTGCCATCAGTGAAATTAGCGGGGGCACAGATACGCAGTATTTT.

This clonotype was recorded many times. This rearrangement joins TRBV6-2 or TRBV6-3 to TRBJ1-5, with 9 bases lining up with TRBD1. CDR3 length equals 15 residues. V shed 4 bases, J shed 2 bases, and the junction held 3 bases outside the gene matches. Germline CDR1 is MNHEY and CDR2 is SVGEGT. The CDR3 is CASSSWTGGNQPQHF. CDR3 bases: TGTGCCAGCAGTTCCTGGACAGGGGGCAATCAGCCCCAGCATTTT.

The chain uses TRBV20-1 and TRBJ2-3, with 11 bases aligning to TRBD1. Germline V lookup: CDR1 DFQATT, CDR2 SNEGSKA (reference sequence). The V and J ends lost 5 bases and 0 bases, in that order; junction bases with no gene match: 4. The CDR3 is 15 residues long. CDR3 nucleotides: TGCAGTGCTGTCGGACAGGGGGCAAGCACAGATACGCAGTATTTT. Its translation: CSAVGQGASTDTQYF.